Below are 15 T cell receptor beta chains sequenced from a single sample in a study of T cell repertoires in cytomegalovirus infection. MiXCR was run by TCRdb on the reads, yielding one entry per CDR3 protein. Of a few hundred thousand distinct CDR3 sequences detected, roughly 15% appear once; the ten largest clones hold around 12%. Material: PBMCs. The receptor set was obtained from a human donor in good health (CMV status not recorded). Some clones in this sample may be carry-over from other donors' samples.

This clonotype was recorded a few times. The genes are TRBV7-2 and TRBJ1-4, with D unclear. The CDR3 is 15 amino acids. With 7 bases removed from V and 7 bases from J, the gap between germline ends came to 19 bases. In germline, CDR1 is SGHTA, CDR2 FQGNSA. Here the CDR3 DNA reads TGTGCCAGCAACACAGAGGAGGCAATCAGTGAAAAACTGTTTTTT. Its translation is CASNTEEAISEKLFF.

Ten or more counts support this clonotype. This chain joins TRBV7-2 and TRBJ2-5; no definite D call. Trimming removed 1 base from V and 5 bases from J, with 11 bases in between. CDR1 is SGHTA, CDR2 FQGNSA, per germline. This CDR3 is 14 amino acids long. The DNA for the CDR3 is TGTGCCAGCAGCTTAGGGTCCGGGTTGGAGACCCAGTACTTC. Translating it yields CASSLGSGLETQYF.

This clonotype was detected only a few times. The chain employs TRBV20-1 and TRBJ1-4; D perhaps matches TRBD1 (5 bases). Trimming took 5 bases from V and 8 from J, leaving 15 bases between them. Germline lookup yields CDR1 DFQATT and CDR2 SNEGSKA (reference sequence). The CDR3 spans 13 residues. In DNA, the CDR3 is TGCAGTGCTGAAATCGCGGGGGAAGAAAAACTGTTTTTT. Protein sequence: CSAEIAGEEKLFF.

This clonotype occurred many times. The V call is TRBV6-2 or TRBV6-3, the J call TRBJ2-7; either TRBD1 or TRBD2 may fit D (6 bases each). V was shortened by 4 bases and J by 6 bases, with 13 bases between the two germline ends. The V gene's germline CDR1 is MNHEY and CDR2 SVGEGT. The CDR3 runs 13 residues. This CDR3 reads CASSFEQGGEQYF. CDR3 nucleotides: TGTGCCAGCAGTTTCGAACAGGGAGGCGAGCAGTACTTC.

The genes are TRBV28 and TRBJ2-7; 8 nucleotides agree with TRBD1. Losses at the gene ends were 1 base for V and 5 bases for J; bases not matched to a gene: 4. The CDR3 runs 14 residues. Looked up from germline, CDR1 is MDHEN and CDR2 is SYDVKM. As DNA, the CDR3 is TGTGCCAGCAGTTTATCAGGGGGCTCGGACGAGCAGTACTTC. Amino acid sequence: CASSLSGGSDEQYF.

The chain has TRBV6-2 or TRBV6-3 and TRBJ2-1; D is possibly TRBD1 (5 bases). Per germline, CDR1 MNHEY and CDR2 SVGEGT. Between the trimmed V and J ends, which lost 6 bases and 2 bases, there was a span of 8 bases. This CDR3 comprises 13 residues. The CDR3 DNA is TGTGCCAGCAGGCAGACAGCCTACAATGAGCAGTTCTTC. It yields the protein CASRQTAYNEQFF.

The chain is built from TRBV13 and TRBJ1-1; possibly TRBD1 for D (6 bases). The germline V and J ends were trimmed by 6 bases and 0 bases, with 14 bases remaining between them. CDR1 is PRHDT and CDR2 is FYEKMQ in the germline V gene (reference sequence). The CDR3 totals 15 residues. The DNA of the CDR3 is TGTGCCAGCAGTAGGATTGGACAGATGAACACTGAAGCTTTCTTT. This encodes CASSRIGQMNTEAFF.

In this sample, this clonotype turned up many times. The chain employs TRBV4-1 and TRBJ2-7; 8 positions match TRBD1. Germline V CDR1 and CDR2: MGHRA, YSYEKL. The CDR3 is 19 amino acids. With 4 bases clipped from V and 3 bases from J, the junction kept 20 bases outside the gene matches. CDR3: CASSPTKMAPTTGDYEQYF. The CDR3 coding sequence is TGCGCCAGCAGCCCTACCAAGATGGCACCCACGACAGGGGACTACGAGCAGTACTTC.

The chain recombines TRBV10-3 with TRBJ1-4, with 9 nucleotides matching TRBD1. The CDR3 contains 16 residues. Germline assignment: CDR1 ENHRY and CDR2 SYGVKD. V lost 0 bases to trimming and J lost 8 bases; unmatched junction nucleotides: 7. DNA for the CDR3: TGTGCCATCAGTGAGTCGACGGGACAGGGACGCGAAAAACTGTTTTTT. Translated, it gives CAISESTGQGREKLFF.

This clonotype was recorded a few times. This chain uses TRBV12-3 or TRBV12-4 with TRBJ2-2, with 7 positions matching TRBD2. The V gene end was trimmed by 6 bases and the J gene end by 8 bases; junction bases not matched to a gene: 9. This CDR3 spans 14 amino acids. CDR3 in amino acids: CASRSGEGRGELFF. For the CDR3, the DNA is TGTGCCAGCAGGTCGGGGGAGGGCAGAGGGGAGCTGTTTTTT.

This clonotype appeared many times. The rearrangement joins TRBV7-8 to TRBJ2-7; D is ambiguous. This CDR3 is built from 13 residues. Germline CDR1 and CDR2: SGHVS and FQNEAQ. Trimming removed 2 bases from V and 5 bases from J, with 10 bases in between. As DNA, the CDR3 is TGTGCCAGCAGCTTAACGACCCGACACGAGCAGTACTTC. Translated: CASSLTTRHEQYF.

CDR3 amino acids: CASSDGTGGGGQPQHF. DNA of the CDR3: TGTGCCAGCAGTGACGGGACAGGGGGTGGAGGTCAGCCCCAGCATTTT. The rearrangement joins TRBV2 to TRBJ1-5; 11 nucleotides align to TRBD1. The CDR3 extends over 16 amino acids. J was trimmed by 6 bases and V by 3 bases; bases with no gene match: 7. The germline CDR1 and CDR2 sequences are SNHLY and FYNNEI.

This clonotype was counted many times. The rearrangement uses TRBV12-3 or TRBV12-4 and TRBJ1-1; D is unresolved. Trimming removed 3 bases from V and 0 bases from J, with 14 bases in between. This CDR3 is built from 16 residues. The DNA for the CDR3 is TGTGCCAGCAGTTTTTATTTCCCGTCGATGAACACTGAAGCTTTCTTT. Protein product: CASSFYFPSMNTEAFF.

The genes are TRBV2 and TRBJ2-7; D is possibly TRBD2 (6 bases). This CDR3 spans 14 amino acids. CDR1 and CDR2 (germline): SNHLY, FYNNEI. Trimming removed 1 base from V and 5 bases from J, with 12 bases in between. CDR3 residues: CASSEGLAIDEQYF. The CDR3 DNA reads TGTGCCAGCAGTGAAGGTCTAGCGATCGACGAGCAGTACTTC. The full variable domain, its missing parts supplied by reference TRBV2 and TRBJ2-7, is EPEVTQTPSHQVTQMGQEVILRCVPISNHLYFYWYRQILGQKVEFLVSFYNNEISEKSEIFDDQFSVERPDGSNFTLKIRSTKLEDSAMYFCASSEGLAIDEQYFGPGTRLTVT.

This sequence joins TRBV7-9 and TRBJ1-1; the match to TRBD1 covers 7 bases. The ends lost 4 bases at V and 6 bases at J; junction bases unmatched: 11. This CDR3 contains 15 residues. The germline V gene encodes CDR1 SEHNR and CDR2 FQNEAQ (reference sequence). The CDR3: CASSSRYRGFPEAFF. As DNA, the CDR3 is TGTGCCAGCAGCTCCCGGTACAGGGGCTTTCCTGAAGCTTTCTTT.